The following is a TCR beta chain sequence with its context. Its antigen is not known. Clones were read by immunoSEQ multiplex PCR, and TCRdb kept only the in-frame ones, dropping some. This sample has under 30,000 clones, with about 84% found just once. Germline-derived CDR1 and CDR2 are SGHTA and FQGNSA. V was pared by 3 bases and J by 5 bases, with 10 bases between. CDR3 length: 14 amino acids. These data are taken from a study of T cells in narcolepsy. Whole-study results and caveats: Blood of same and different patients, but not healthy controls, reportedly held recurring autoreactive clonotypes. Autoreactive HCRT-specific and TRIB2-specific clonotypes were marked in same-patient CSF-versus-blood CD4+ comparisons.

The V and J genes are TRBV7-2 and TRBJ2-2; TRBD1 might be the D (5 bases). The origin of this receptor is a human donor with narcolepsy. The sequencing input was CD45RA- memory CD4+ T cells from PBMCs. CDR3 loop: CASSLSGKTGELFF. The CDR3 region has the DNA TGTGCCAGCAGCTTGTCAGGGAAAACCGGGGAGCTGTTTTTT.